Shown below are 27 T cell receptor beta chains from a single sample sequenced in a study of T cell responses to AZD1222 COVID-19 vaccine. Libraries were prepared by immunoSEQ multiplex PCR; TCRdb keeps only in-frame clonotypes and omits some of them. The sample carries about 150,000 clones, 90% recorded once. Sample: peripheral blood, taken on day 0 of AZD1222 vaccination. The receptor source for this set is an adult in good health.

The chain is built from TRBV28 and TRBJ2-1, with D hard to call. The length of the CDR3 is 11 residues. The V end was cut by 5 bases, the J end by 15 bases, with 14 bases between. Germline values: CDR1 MDHEN, CDR2 SYDVKM. The DNA for the CDR3 is TGTGCCAGCAGTGATTCACCGCGATTGTTCTTC. Translating it yields CASSDSPRLFF. Drawing the rest from reference TRBV28 and TRBJ2-1, the complete variable domain is DVKVTQSSRYLVKRTGEKVFLECVQDMDHENMFWYRQDPGLGLRLIYFSYDVKMKEKGDIPEGYSVSREKKERFSLILESASTNQTSMYLCASSDSPRLFFGPGTRLTVL.

This chain links TRBV9 with TRBJ2-7, with D possibly being TRBD2 (5 bases). The CDR3 spans 15 residues. V was clipped by 0 bases and J by 4 bases, with 14 bases between them. Germline CDR1 reads SGDLS; CDR2 reads YYNGEE. CDR3 in DNA: TGTGCCAGCAGCGTAGGGACTCGTGAGGAGTACGAGCAGTACTTC. Its translation: CASSVGTREEYEQYF.

The V gene is TRBV5-1, the J gene TRBJ1-3; D unclear. Trimming took 5 bases from V and 0 from J, leaving 12 bases between them. The CDR3 runs to 15 residues. In germline, CDR1 is SGHRS, CDR2 YFSETQ. CDR3 protein: CASRPGTSSGNTIYF. CDR3 nucleotides: TGCGCCAGCAGGCCGGGAACGAGCTCTGGAAACACCATATATTTT.

V usage is TRBV3-1 (or the pseudogene TRBV3-2) and J usage is TRBJ2-7; perhaps TRBD1 as D (6 bases). CDR3 length: 14 residues. Trimming took 3 bases from V and 3 from J, leaving 12 bases between them. The germline gives CDR1 LGHDT, CDR2 YNNKEL (reference sequence). As DNA, the CDR3 is TGTGCCAGCAGCCAGGTCTTGACAGGCTACGAGCAGTACTTC. The encoded protein is CASSQVLTGYEQYF.

The chain combines TRBV4-3 with TRBJ2-7, with 8 bases that match TRBD2. V lost 0 bases and J lost 5; bases outside the gene matches: 18. CDR3 length equals 19 residues. Germline V gene sequence: CDR1 LGHNA, CDR2 YSLEER. The chain's CDR3 is CASSQELSGGPVIGNEQYF. The CDR3 DNA follows: TGCGCCAGCAGCCAAGAATTGTCGGGGGGGCCAGTAATCGGCAACGAGCAGTACTTC.

V and J are TRBV12-3 or TRBV12-4 and TRBJ1-6; D is ambiguous. Trimming stripped 2 bases from V and 12 bases from J, with 8 bases between. The CDR3 has 12 residues. The CDR3 region has the DNA TGTGCCAGCAGTTTAAATGAAGTACCCCTCCACTTT. Encoded protein: CASSLNEVPLHF.

The rearrangement links TRBV19 to TRBJ1-5, with D hard to call. Trimming removed 6 bases from V and 3 bases from J, with 12 bases in between. Germline V gives CDR1 LNHDA, CDR2 SQIVND (reference sequence). CDR3 length equals 14 residues. DNA of the CDR3: TGTGCCAGTAGGAACTGGGATTCCAATCAGCCCCAGCATTTT. This encodes CASRNWDSNQPQHF.

This clone has only one observation. V and J are TRBV29-1 and TRBJ1-1; maybe TRBD1 (6 bases). The CDR3 loop spans 14 amino acids. V lost 7 bases to trimming and J lost 5 bases, with 20 bases between them. Germline loops: CDR1 SQVTM, CDR2 ANQGSEA. This chain's CDR3 is CSAIRGLGKTEAFF. CDR3 in DNA: TGCAGCGCTATCAGGGGATTGGGCAAAACTGAAGCTTTCTTT. The variable domain in full, with the rest retrieved from reference TRBV29-1 and TRBJ1-1, is SAVISQKPSRDICQRGTSLTIQCQVDSQVTMMFWYRQQPGQSLTLIATANQGSEATYESGFVIDKFPISRPNLTFSTLTVSNMSPEDSSIYLCSAIRGLGKTEAFFGQGTRLTVV.

This sequence joins TRBV9 and TRBJ1-6, with D uncertain. The germline V gene has CDR1 SGDLS and CDR2 YYNGEE. The CDR3 sequence is 13 residues long. Trimming removed 3 bases from V and 9 bases from J, with 10 bases in between. CDR3 residues: CASSATRGSPLHF. The CDR3 DNA reads TGTGCCAGCAGCGCTACACGAGGTTCACCCCTCCACTTT. Filled out from reference TRBV9 and TRBJ1-6, the complete variable domain reads DSGVTQTPKHLITATGQRVTLRCSPRSGDLSVYWYQQSLDQGLQFLIQYYNGEERAKGNILERFSAQQFPDLHSELNLSSLELGDSALYFCASSATRGSPLHFGNGTRLTVT.

The V and J genes are TRBV15 and TRBJ2-7; 12 positions agree with TRBD1. There are 16 residues in the CDR3. Unmatched junction bases numbered 9, after V lost 5 bases and J lost 4 bases. CDR1 and CDR2 from the germline V gene are LNHNV and YYDKDF (reference sequence). CDR3 nucleotides: TGTGCCACCAGCGCGAGTCCGGGACAGGGGGCTTACGAGCAGTACTTC. Protein product: CATSASPGQGAYEQYF.

The chain has TRBV27 and TRBJ1-2; maybe TRBD1 (6 bases). This CDR3 is built from 13 residues. CDR1 is MNHEY, CDR2 SMNVEV, per germline (reference sequence). Trimming stripped 4 bases from V and 9 bases from J, with 15 bases between. CDR3 in DNA: TGTGCCAGCAGTTCAGGGACACTATTTAGCTACACCTTC. Its protein product is CASSSGTLFSYTF.

This sequence joins TRBV29-1 and TRBJ1-1, with a weak D call TRBD1 (6 bases). CDR1 and CDR2 from the germline V gene are SQVTM and ANQGSEA. Trimming pared 4 bases from V and 1 base from J, leaving 16 bases between. CDR3 length: 15 amino acids. Here the CDR3 reads CSVVKYRDENTEAFF. DNA for the CDR3: TGCAGCGTTGTTAAGTACAGGGATGAGAACACTGAAGCTTTCTTT.

The rearrangement uses TRBV6-6 and TRBJ1-1; D remains unclear. Germline-derived CDR1 and CDR2 are MNHNY and SVGAGI (reference sequence). This CDR3 is built from 13 residues. Trimming removed 1 base at V and 2 bases at J, with 5 bases between. CDR3 DNA sequence: TGTGCCAGCAGTTACTTTGGAAACACTGAAGCTTTCTTT. Translation: CASSYFGNTEAFF.

The chain carries TRBV27 and TRBJ1-1; possibly TRBD1 for D (6 bases). In germline, CDR1 is MNHEY, CDR2 SMNVEV (reference sequence). V was pared by 1 base and J by 4 bases, with 7 bases between. The CDR3 is 13 residues long. This CDR3 reads CASSLWGATEAFF. The CDR3 nucleotides read TGTGCCAGCAGTTTATGGGGGGCCACTGAAGCTTTCTTT.

DNA for the CDR3: TGTGCCAGCTTGAGGGGGAGGGGAGGCTACACCTTC. Translation gives CASLRGRGGYTF. The J gene is TRBJ1-2, the V gene TRBV5-6, with D maybe TRBD1 (6 bases). The CDR3 runs to 12 residues. Germline V lookup: CDR1 SGHDT, CDR2 YYEEEE. V gave up 7 bases and J gave up 8 bases, with 15 bases separating them.

As DNA, the CDR3 is TGTGCCAGTTCGGGACAAATTTCTGATGGCTACACCTTC. Translation: CASSGQISDGYTF. V and J are TRBV28 and TRBJ1-2, with D possibly being TRBD1 (6 bases). Germline V CDR1 and CDR2: MDHEN, SYDVKM. Trimming stripped 9 bases from V and 6 bases from J, with 17 bases between. The length of the CDR3 is 13 residues.

CDR3 loop: CASSSPLRGQPQHF. The DNA for the CDR3 is TGTGCCAGCAGTTCCCCCCTGAGGGGCCAGCCCCAGCATTTT. This chain links TRBV28 with TRBJ1-5; D perhaps matches TRBD1 (5 bases). CDR1 and CDR2 (germline): MDHEN, SYDVKM. Trimming removed 4 bases from V and 7 bases from J, with 14 bases in between. This CDR3 is built from 14 residues.

In DNA, the CDR3 is TGTGCCAGCTCACCAGCACAGACTAGCAATCAGCCCCAGCATTTT. Translation: CASSPAQTSNQPQHF. V gene TRBV18 combines with J gene TRBJ1-5; D is unresolved. V was cut by 2 bases and J by 0 bases, with 8 bases left in between. Germline CDR1 reads KGHSH; CDR2 reads LQKENI. The CDR3 is 15 residues long.

J is TRBJ1-2 and V is TRBV3-1 (or the pseudogene TRBV3-2); 8 nucleotides line up with TRBD1. CDR3 length: 15 residues. Germline V lookup: CDR1 LGHDT, CDR2 YNNKEL (reference sequence). Trimming took 4 bases from V and 2 from J; bases not matched to a gene: 6. The DNA for the CDR3 is TGTGCCAGCAGCCTTACTGGACAGGGCAACTATGGCTACACCTTC. It specifies CASSLTGQGNYGYTF.

The genes are TRBV4-2 and TRBJ2-7; 11 bases are a match to TRBD2. This CDR3 is built from 16 residues. V dropped 0 bases and J dropped 4; count of bases not matched to a gene: 5. CDR1 LGHNA and CDR2 YNFKEQ come from the germline V gene. This CDR3 reads CASSQDLAGGTYEQYF. The CDR3 coding sequence is TGTGCCAGCAGCCAAGACCTAGCGGGGGGAACTTACGAGCAGTACTTC.

The rearrangement uses TRBV5-5 and TRBJ2-7, with a weak D call TRBD1 (6 bases). The CDR3 sequence is 14 residues long. V lost 2 bases, J lost 5 bases, and 14 bases lay in between. Germline V gene lookup returns CDR1 SGHKS and CDR2 YYEKEE (reference sequence). CDR3 loop: CASSFGTLVNEQYF. The DNA of the CDR3 is TGTGCCAGCAGCTTCGGGACATTGGTGAACGAGCAGTACTTC.

The chain is built from TRBV29-1 and TRBJ2-1; possible D gene TRBD1, 6 bases. CDR1 is SQVTM and CDR2 is ANQGSEA in the germline V gene. V was shortened by 7 bases and J by 4 bases, with 20 bases between the two germline ends. The CDR3 has 15 residues. CDR3 amino acids: CSGAVDQGLYNEQFF. The CDR3 coding sequence is TGCAGCGGGGCGGTCGATCAGGGGTTATACAATGAGCAGTTCTTC.

V is TRBV27 and J is TRBJ1-4; possibly TRBD1 for D (5 bases). The CDR3 extends over 13 amino acids. V shed 0 bases and J shed 11 bases, with 10 bases lying between them. Germline V lookup: CDR1 MNHEY, CDR2 SMNVEV (reference sequence). The CDR3 protein is CASSLSTGQKLFF. The CDR3 DNA reads TGTGCCAGCAGTTTATCGACGGGGCAGAAACTGTTTTTT.

V gene TRBV7-2 combines with J gene TRBJ1-1; 8 bases map to TRBD1. CDR3 size: 12 residues. Germline lookup yields CDR1 SGHTA and CDR2 FQGNSA. V lost 1 base, J lost 8 bases, and 0 bases stayed unmatched. CDR3 region: CASSLGQGEAFF. Written as DNA, the CDR3 is TGTGCCAGCAGCTTAGGACAGGGGGAAGCTTTCTTT.

This chain's CDR3 is CASSYHQAVQYF. CDR3 sequence (DNA): TGTGCCAGCAGCTACCACCAGGCAGTTCAGTACTTC. The rearrangement links TRBV7-2 to TRBJ2-7; D ambiguous. This CDR3 is built from 12 residues. CDR1 SGHTA and CDR2 FQGNSA come from the germline V gene. With 4 bases removed from V and 10 bases from J, the gap between germline ends came to 14 bases.

This clone was recorded a few times. This chain joins TRBV6-6 and TRBJ2-7; D uncertain. This CDR3 is 15 amino acids long. Per germline, CDR1 MNHNY and CDR2 SVGAGI (reference sequence). Trimming stripped 2 bases from V and 1 base from J, with 12 bases between. The CDR3: CASSYLQAISYEQYF. Written as DNA, the CDR3 is TGTGCCAGCAGTTACCTCCAGGCTATTTCCTACGAGCAGTACTTC.

V is TRBV15 and J is TRBJ2-7; TRBD1 agrees at 8 bases. The CDR3 is made up of 16 amino acids. V gave up 0 bases and J gave up 5 bases; unmatched junction bases: 9. Germline V lookup: CDR1 LNHNV, CDR2 YYDKDF (reference sequence). CDR3 DNA sequence: TGTGCCACCAGCAGAGATCAAGGGCAGGGGGCTAACGAGCAGTACTTC. Amino acids: CATSRDQGQGANEQYF. Full variable domain (outside the CDR3, taken from reference TRBV15 and TRBJ2-7): DAMVIQNPRYQVTQFGKPVTLSCSQTLNHNVMYWYQQKSSQAPKLLFHYYDKDFNNEADTPDNFQSRRPNTSFCFLDIRSPGLGDTAMYLCATSRDQGQGANEQYFGPGTRLTVT.